Detailed here is one T cell receptor beta chain. Its target antigen remains unknown. Base qualities are not at hand, and no much larger clone is one base apart. The cohort was made up of hundreds of healthy bone marrow donors. All cohort members were sampled while nominally healthy, although unrecorded immune exposures were likely present. The donor was CMV seronegative and belonged to the group of approximately 320 seronegative cohort members. Every donor gave a peripheral blood sample, and the peripheral blood mononuclear cells from that sample were used for TCR beta sequencing. Genomic DNA extraction from the blood cell samples was performed with the Qiagen DNeasy Blood Extraction Kit. This sample was included in a study of cytomegalovirus exposure and HLA in healthy donors (dated by TCRdb to the late 2010s). Broadly, across the study: In an earlier analysis of approximately 500 of the donors, 250 to 300 Gb of sequence data and approximately 100 million unique TCR beta sequences from about 179 million T cells were reported. An early release covering roughly 600 HLA-typed donors comprised approximately 290 gigabases of sequencing data and some 79 million unique TCR sequences. Of the 350 to 450 genotyped donors, 70% to 90% were placed in the genetic ancestry cluster associated with self-reported Caucasian donors. The aim of the study was to test whether cataloging public T cell receptors could identify signatures of past pathogen exposure. Using immunosequencing, the study profiled T cell repertoires from 500 to 800 subjects and related those repertoires to cytomegalovirus serostatus. Besides the first cohort of roughly 700 subjects, a separate validation cohort made up of 120 different subjects was used. High-throughput TCR immunosequencing, statistical association of individual TCRs with disease status, and machine learning were combined to predict cytomegalovirus infection status. A later analysis re-examined previously published TCR beta repertoires from around 670 donors and added high-resolution HLA genotyping to investigate patterns of TCR occurrence. The later analysis used no new phenotypic data to find candidate immune exposures, relying instead on TCR beta sequences and their occurrence across donors. An earlier analysis of about 620 of the donors applied high-throughput TCR beta sequencing to assess whether each TCR beta V gene segment acted as functional or pseudogenic. Donor age, sex, ethnicity and CMV serostatus were compiled together with the repertoire data. A later genetic analysis took genome-wide SNP genotypes for about 55% of the roughly 670 donors and used that subset as a discovery cohort. All discovery cohort repertoires had been generated on a single sequencing platform. HLA typing included class I and class II loci at four-digit resolution. Typing coverage differed by locus: A, B, C, DRB1 and DQB1 were typed in about 629-640 donors, DQA1 in roughly 500, DPA1 in approximately 610, and DPB1 in approximately 450. Roughly 5 DR-DQ haplotypes were treated as single units for association and clustering because of strong linkage in the cohort. Among a few hundred genotyped donors of the cohort, an average of approximately 240,000 unique TCR beta nucleotide sequences were sequenced per donor, roughly 20% of them non-productive. The full study reports these points: At a false discovery rate of 0.05, a later analysis linked around 17,000 TCR beta sequences to specific HLA alleles. The earlier analysis of 587 of the donors excluded 15 to 20 rarely observed V segments, including chromosome 9 orphons, because counts were too low. The 87-base-pair reads could not distinguish some IMGT-functional V segments, including TRBV6-2 and TRBV6-3, so those segments were excluded. In a later analysis, TCR association rates were found to vary across HLA loci, with the most associated TCRs seen for DRB1 alleles and the fewest for HLA-C alleles. A few of the identified cytomegalovirus-associated TCR beta chains were confirmed in vitro to be specific for cytomegalovirus antigens. The study listed approximately 150 TCR beta chains as associated with cytomegalovirus. In a later analysis, most CMV-associated TCR beta chains were found to appear HLA-restricted, with HLA associations seemingly driven largely by CMV exposure. A further reported finding was that TCR beta sequences accurately predicted the HLA-A and HLA-B alleles for most subjects in the first cohort. HLA typing was unavailable for some donors at each locus, so association tests used only the typed subset. Compared with the roughly 600-donor mean, donors in an Asian-associated ancestry cluster had fewer N-insertions in productive TCRs, according to a later genetic analysis. An association between a missense DCLRE1C variant and V-gene and J-gene trimming of TCR beta chains was found in a later genetic analysis and replicated in an independent cohort. A cluster of highly shared sequence variants was judged likely to represent a technical artifact of the sequencing pipeline. Strong co-occurrence of HLA alleles, especially DR and DQ, made assigning TCR associations to individual alleles difficult. In both the original and validation cohorts, the classifier was reported to diagnose cytomegalovirus status with high specificity and sensitivity. Correlated functional status among segregating V segments might be attributable to linkage disequilibrium, but an unknown experimental factor could not be ruled out. The cohort was sequenced for TCR beta chains only, and without alpha or paired-chain data the features that could be detected were limited. Most TCR sequences were observed very rarely across donors, whereas some public TCRs were present in many individuals. It was suggested by the authors that the approach could potentially be generalized to other disease states and immunological phenotypes. Presence/absence analyses assumed roughly uniform sequencing depth across donors, an assumption that may not hold. A later analysis found that HLA-associated TCR beta chains were more clonally expanded and had lower generation probabilities than equally common non-associated chains. A later analysis reported that several top co-occurrence clusters appeared linked to parvovirus B19, influenza, CMV and Epstein-Barr virus. The only immune exposure information available for the cohort was CMV serostatus. Broadly in line with IMGT annotations, most TCR beta V segments showed up in productive rearrangements about 90% or about 30% of the time in an earlier analysis of several hundred of the donors.

Clipping removes 5 bases from V and 5 bases from J, with 12 as the unmatched junction base count. The CDR3 measures 16 amino acids from cysteine to phenylalanine. Only the CDR3 part of the read is kept: 48 bases, read in frame from the first base. For CDR1 and CDR2, the germline V gene lists SGHVS and FNYEAQ. Library construction relied on the immunoSEQ multiplex PCR assay. A mixture of 60 forward primers for TCR Vbeta segments and 13 reverse primers for TCR Jbeta segments was used in the multiplex PCR. The CDR3 region of rearranged TCR beta genes was amplified from genomic DNA by a multiplex PCR assay. The Illumina HiSeq System was used to sequence the amplified TCR beta libraries as 87-base-pair reads. Processing in the source paper ran as follows. A later analysis counted approximately 76 million unique TCR beta chains across the 670 or so repertoires, and 10 million to 12 million of these chains were shared by at least two donors. Raw reads were error-corrected and collapsed into unique sequences by a nearest-neighbor algorithm in which closely related sequences were merged to remove PCR and sequencing errors. CDR3 sequences were aligned to IMGT reference sequences to assign V, D and J gene segments. For a sequence to be retained, at least a six-nucleotide match to both a V gene segment and a J gene segment was required. A rearrangement was called productive if the CDR3 had no stop codons and remained in frame with V and J, and every other rearrangement was called non-productive. Following IMGT convention, CDR3 was defined as the stretch from the second conserved V-encoded cysteine to the conserved J-encoded phenylalanine. In an earlier analysis of approximately 590 of the donors, sequences lacking an unambiguous match to a single V gene segment were excluded. An earlier analysis of 500 to 700 of the donors classified V segments as functional when productive rearrangements were above 56.7% and as segregating when the standard deviation between donors was above 5%. A statistical classification framework was developed to diagnose cytomegalovirus status using the catalog of TCR beta chain sequences. In a later analysis, V and J genes were assigned by comparing TCR nucleotide sequences against IMGT/GENE-DB human TR gene sequences. A later analysis assigned CDR3 sequences and most-parsimonious VDJ recombination scenarios with the TCRdist pipeline. In a later analysis, each TCR beta chain was defined by its CDR3 amino acid sequence together with its V-gene family, and reads lacking a unique V-gene family were excluded. A later analysis removed several hundred highly shared, low-generation-probability nucleotide sequences to deal with suspected cross-contamination and a sequencing artifact. In a later analysis, a clonal expansion index was calculated for each public chain from normalized within-repertoire ranks of inferred template counts. In a later analysis, generation probabilities were computed using a VDJ recombination model fitted to out-of-frame rearrangements, and the results were checked against IGoR. Hypergeometric tests were used in a later analysis to score TCR-TCR, TCR-HLA and TCR-CMV co-occurrence, with a repertoire-size bias correction applied to the TCR pairs. False discovery rates were estimated in a later analysis by permuting HLA or CMV assignments 20 times. A later analysis grouped co-occurring TCRs with DBSCAN, adding TCRdist sequence similarity when clustering within HLA-allele-positive subsets. Co-occurrence clustering excluded repertoires with fewer than 30,000 or more than 120,000 public chains, plus five with anomalous nucleotide sharing. TCRdb stores this immuneACCESS table with in-frame sequences only. Part of the clones is absent; in the studies checked, under half of the shortfall reflects unresolved V genes, and no reason is known for the rest. The V and J calls and clone size are taken from that table; D and trimming were inferred from the DNA. A total of around 140,000 clones appear in this sample, about 83% of them only once. The ten largest clones add up to about 5.5% of the sample.

This receptor was obtained from a woman in her twenties or thirties in good health and CMV-seronegative. The sequence is built from TRBV7-6 and TRBJ2-3; 8 bases in the middle match TRBD1. Sequenced input: PBMCs. The CDR3 reads as follows: CASSRPPGGAIDTQYF. Read as DNA, the sequence is TGTGCCAGCAGCCGACCCCCAGGGGGCGCGATAGATACGCAGTATTTT. Full variable domain (CDR3 extended with the reference TRBV7-6 and TRBJ2-3 proteins): GAGVSQSPRYKVTKRGQDVALRCDPISGHVSLYWYRQALGQGPEFLTYFNYEAQQDKSGLPNDRFSAERPEGSISTLTIQRTEQRDSAMYRCASSRPPGGAIDTQYFGPGTRLTVL.